Each of the 10 T cell receptor beta chains below was sequenced from the same sample in a study of blood T cell repertoires in COVID-19 (dated by TCRdb to 2020 to 2022). Receptors were amplified or captured by the immunoSEQ multiplex PCR assay. TCRdb obtained this table from immuneACCESS and retained in-frame rearrangements with V and J assigned. These tables miss some clones; where compared with another copy, unresolved V genes account for less than half of the shortfall, and the remainder is unexplained. This sample gives 30,000 to 40,000 clones in total; about 90% of them show up just once. The ten biggest clones cover about 25% of the sample. The specimen was peripheral blood. All receptors come from a man in his 60s with active or convalescent COVID-19.

The rearrangement joins TRBV5-1 to TRBJ2-3, with 8 bases that match TRBD2. This CDR3 comprises 16 residues. The germline gives CDR1 SGHRS, CDR2 YFSETQ. V dropped 0 bases and J dropped 3; count of bases not matched to a gene: 6. CDR3 sequence reads: CASSLGSGRGTDTQYF. The DNA for the CDR3 is TGCGCCAGCAGCTTGGGGAGCGGGAGAGGAACAGATACGCAGTATTTT.

This clone was seen once. The chain has TRBV27 and TRBJ2-6; 8 bases align to TRBD1. J gave up 6 bases and V 2 bases, and 3 bases lay outside the gene matches. CDR3 length equals 15 residues. Germline CDR1 is MNHEY and CDR2 is SMNVEV (reference sequence). The CDR3 region has the DNA TGTGCCAGCAGTTTAACGACAGGGGTGGCCAACGTCCTGACTTTC. Amino acid sequence: CASSLTTGVANVLTF.

The chain couples TRBV27 to TRBJ1-5; 12 nucleotides align to TRBD1. The CDR3 extends over 18 amino acids. Trimming cost V 1 base and J 3 bases; bases outside gene matches: 7. Germline CDR1 MNHEY, CDR2 SMNVEV (reference sequence). The CDR3 here is CASSLLGQGAGLNQPQHF. As DNA, the CDR3 is TGTGCCAGCAGTTTATTGGGACAGGGGGCTGGACTCAATCAGCCCCAGCATTTT.

J is TRBJ2-1 and V is TRBV7-2; D is perhaps TRBD2 (6 bases). CDR3 length equals 15 residues. The germline V gene encodes CDR1 SGHTA and CDR2 FQGNSA. V lost 6 bases and J 0 bases, leaving 12 bases between the germline ends. The CDR3 region has the DNA TGTGCCAGCAGTCTGTTAGCGGACTCCTACAATGAGCAGTTCTTC. Protein: CASSLLADSYNEQFF.

The gene calls are TRBV21-1 and TRBJ2-3; the D call of TRBD2 is as the table states it, not checked on the DNA. TRBV21-1 has pseudogene status. The CDR3 runs to 17 residues. DNA for the CDR3: TGTGCCAGCAGCAAAGCGACTAGCGGCCCAGCGAAAGATACGCAGTATTTT. This gives the protein CASSKATSGPAKDTQYF.

The rearrangement links TRBV30 to TRBJ1-1; a weak D match, TRBD1 (6 bases). The ends were cut back, 7 bases at V and 3 bases at J, with 9 bases in the middle. Germline-derived CDR1 and CDR2 are GTSNPN and SVGIG (reference sequence). This CDR3 comprises 11 residues. CDR3 sequence: CAFSGDTEAFF. The CDR3 DNA sequence: TGTGCCTTTTCAGGGGACACTGAAGCTTTCTTT.

The chain uses TRBV10-1 and TRBJ2-5, with TRBD1 identical over 9 bases. Germline V gene sequence: CDR1 WNHNN, CDR2 SYGVQD (reference sequence). The trim removed 5 bases at V and 7 bases at J, leaving 5 bases unmatched. The CDR3 consists of 13 residues. The CDR3 spells CASSPRQGGTQYF. The CDR3, as DNA: TGCGCCAGCAGTCCCCGACAGGGGGGGACCCAGTACTTC.

The chain links TRBV28 to TRBJ2-7, with 8 bases fitting TRBD1. CDR3 length: 17 amino acids. In germline, CDR1 is MDHEN, CDR2 SYDVKM. The V gene end was trimmed by 7 bases and the J gene end by 7 bases; junction bases not matched to a gene: 21. CDR3 in DNA: TGTGCCAGCAACCGACAGGGGTCCACCGAATATCTTTCAGAGCAGTACTTC. Protein sequence: CASNRQGSTEYLSEQYF.

The chain couples TRBV24-1 to TRBJ1-5; D not certain. V lost 5 bases to trimming and J lost 3 bases, with 10 bases between them. CDR3 length: 14 amino acids. Per germline, CDR1 KGHDR and CDR2 SFDVKD. Written as DNA, the CDR3 is TGTGCCACCAGTGGGGGAGGGAACAATCAGCCCCAGCATTTT. This codes for CATSGGGNNQPQHF.

The chain is built from TRBV27 and TRBJ2-1; 10 bases match TRBD2. The trim removed 6 bases at V and 9 bases at J, leaving 11 bases unmatched. CDR3 length: 15 amino acids. From germline, CDR1 is MNHEY and CDR2 SMNVEV (reference sequence). The CDR3 nucleotides are TGTGCCAGCAGATCTGGGACTAGCGTGCGTAGTGAGCAGTTCTTC. As protein: CASRSGTSVRSEQFF.